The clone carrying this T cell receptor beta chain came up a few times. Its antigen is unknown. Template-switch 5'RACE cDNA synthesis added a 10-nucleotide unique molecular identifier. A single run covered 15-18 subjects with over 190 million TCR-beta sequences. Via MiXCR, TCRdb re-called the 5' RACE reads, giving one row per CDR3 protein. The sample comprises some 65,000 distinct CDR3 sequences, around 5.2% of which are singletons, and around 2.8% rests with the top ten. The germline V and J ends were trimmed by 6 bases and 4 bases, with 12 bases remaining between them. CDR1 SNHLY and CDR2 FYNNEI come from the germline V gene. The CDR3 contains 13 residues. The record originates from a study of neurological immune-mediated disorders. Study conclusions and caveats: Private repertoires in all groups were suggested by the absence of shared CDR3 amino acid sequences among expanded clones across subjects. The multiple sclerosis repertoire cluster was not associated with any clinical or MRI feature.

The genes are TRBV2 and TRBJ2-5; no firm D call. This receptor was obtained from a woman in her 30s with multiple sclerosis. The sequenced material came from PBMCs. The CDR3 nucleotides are TGTGCCAGCAGCGCCCTTCCGCGAGAGACCCAGTACTTC. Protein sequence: CASSALPRETQYF.